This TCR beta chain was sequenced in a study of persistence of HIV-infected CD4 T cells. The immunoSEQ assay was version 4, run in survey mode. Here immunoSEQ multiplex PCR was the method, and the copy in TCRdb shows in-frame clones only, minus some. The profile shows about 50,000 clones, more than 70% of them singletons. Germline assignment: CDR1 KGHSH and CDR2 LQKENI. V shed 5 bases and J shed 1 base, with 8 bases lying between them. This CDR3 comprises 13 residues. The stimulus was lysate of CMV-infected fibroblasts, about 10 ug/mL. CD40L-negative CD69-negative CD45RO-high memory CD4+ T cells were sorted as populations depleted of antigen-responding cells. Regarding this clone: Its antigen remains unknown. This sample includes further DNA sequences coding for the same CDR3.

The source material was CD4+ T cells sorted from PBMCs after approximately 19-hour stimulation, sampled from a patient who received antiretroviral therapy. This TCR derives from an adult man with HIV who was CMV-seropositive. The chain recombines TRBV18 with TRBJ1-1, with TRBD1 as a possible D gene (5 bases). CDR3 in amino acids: CASSSQGNTEAFF. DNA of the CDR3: TGTGCCAGCTCATCTCAGGGGAACACTGAAGCTTTCTTT.